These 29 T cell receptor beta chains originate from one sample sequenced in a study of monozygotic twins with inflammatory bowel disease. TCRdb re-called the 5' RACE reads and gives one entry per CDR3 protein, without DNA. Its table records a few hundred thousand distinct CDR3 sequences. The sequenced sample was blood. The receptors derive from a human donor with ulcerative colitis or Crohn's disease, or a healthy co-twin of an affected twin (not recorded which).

The CDR3 sequence: CASSASGTGRTEAFF. The V and J genes are TRBV9 and TRBJ1-1; checking the TCRdb D call of TRBD1 is not possible without DNA. Germline V gene data show CDR1 as SGDLS and CDR2 as YYNGEE. CDR3 length equals 15 residues.

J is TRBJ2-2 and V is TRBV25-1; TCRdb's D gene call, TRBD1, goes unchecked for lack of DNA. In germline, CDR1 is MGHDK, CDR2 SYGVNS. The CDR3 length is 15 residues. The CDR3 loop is CASSDAQVRTGELFF.

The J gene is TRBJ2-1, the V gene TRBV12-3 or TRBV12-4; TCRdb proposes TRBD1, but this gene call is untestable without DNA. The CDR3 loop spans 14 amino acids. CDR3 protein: CASSFRRVHNEQFF.

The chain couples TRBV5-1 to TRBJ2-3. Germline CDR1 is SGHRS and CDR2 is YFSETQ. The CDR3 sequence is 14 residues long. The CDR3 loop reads CASSLAAFQDTQYF.

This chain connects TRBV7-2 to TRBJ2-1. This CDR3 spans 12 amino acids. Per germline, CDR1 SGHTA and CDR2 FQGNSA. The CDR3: CASSRGGNEQFF.

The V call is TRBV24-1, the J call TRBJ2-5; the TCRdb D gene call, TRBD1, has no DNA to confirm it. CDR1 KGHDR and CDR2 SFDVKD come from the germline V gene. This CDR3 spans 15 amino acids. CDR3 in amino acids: CATSDPRAGYGTQYF.

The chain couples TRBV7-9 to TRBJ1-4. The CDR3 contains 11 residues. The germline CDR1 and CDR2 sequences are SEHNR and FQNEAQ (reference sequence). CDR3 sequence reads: CASSLGPGLFF.

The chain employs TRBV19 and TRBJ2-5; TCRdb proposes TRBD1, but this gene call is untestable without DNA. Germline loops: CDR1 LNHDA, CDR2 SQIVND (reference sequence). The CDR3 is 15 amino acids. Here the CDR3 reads CASSARTGGKETQYF.

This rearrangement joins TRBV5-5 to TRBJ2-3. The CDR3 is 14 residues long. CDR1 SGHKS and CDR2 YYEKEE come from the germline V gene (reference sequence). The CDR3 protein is CASSLTRKTDTQYF.

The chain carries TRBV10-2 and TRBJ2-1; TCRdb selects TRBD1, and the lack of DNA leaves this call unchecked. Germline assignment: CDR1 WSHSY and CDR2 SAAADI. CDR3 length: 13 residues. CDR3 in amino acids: CASSAGTMAEQFF.

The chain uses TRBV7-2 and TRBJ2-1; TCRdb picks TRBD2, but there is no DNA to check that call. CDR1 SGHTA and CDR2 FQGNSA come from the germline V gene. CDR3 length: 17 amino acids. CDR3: CASSGGTSGGPYNEQFF.

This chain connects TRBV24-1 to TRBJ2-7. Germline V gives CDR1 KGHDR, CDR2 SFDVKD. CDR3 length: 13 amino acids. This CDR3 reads CATLHRTPYEQYF.

The chain's CDR3 is CASSSPGLAGNTGELFF. The gene calls are TRBV5-1 and TRBJ2-2; the D gene TCRdb calls, TRBD2, cannot be checked with no DNA. Germline-derived CDR1 and CDR2 are SGHRS and YFSETQ. The CDR3 spans 17 residues.

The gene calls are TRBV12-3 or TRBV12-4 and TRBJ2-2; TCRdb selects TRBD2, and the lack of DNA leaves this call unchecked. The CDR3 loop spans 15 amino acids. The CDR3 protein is CASSTGPTYTGELFF.

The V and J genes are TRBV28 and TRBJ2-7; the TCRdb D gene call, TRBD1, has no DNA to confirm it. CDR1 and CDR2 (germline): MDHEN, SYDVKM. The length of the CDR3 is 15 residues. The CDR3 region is CASSLLGTGPYEQYF. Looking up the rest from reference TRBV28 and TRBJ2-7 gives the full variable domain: DVKVTQSSRYLVKRTGEKVFLECVQDMDHENMFWYRQDPGLGLRLIYFSYDVKMKEKGDIPEGYSVSREKKERFSLILESASTNQTSMYLCASSLLGTGPYEQYFGPGTRLTVT.

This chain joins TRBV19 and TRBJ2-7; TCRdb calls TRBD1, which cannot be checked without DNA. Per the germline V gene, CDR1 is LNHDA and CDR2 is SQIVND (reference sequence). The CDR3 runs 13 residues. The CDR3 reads CASAWGPRGEQYF. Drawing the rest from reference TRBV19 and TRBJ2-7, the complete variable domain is DGGITQSPKYLFRKEGQNVTLSCEQNLNHDAMYWYRQDPGQGLRLIYYSQIVNDFQKGDIAEGYSVSREKKESFPLTVTSAQKNPTAFYLCASAWGPRGEQYFGPGTRLTVT.

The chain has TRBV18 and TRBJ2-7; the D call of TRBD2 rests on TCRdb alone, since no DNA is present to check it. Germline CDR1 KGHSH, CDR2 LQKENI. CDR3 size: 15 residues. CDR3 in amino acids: CASSPTSGGYGEQYF.

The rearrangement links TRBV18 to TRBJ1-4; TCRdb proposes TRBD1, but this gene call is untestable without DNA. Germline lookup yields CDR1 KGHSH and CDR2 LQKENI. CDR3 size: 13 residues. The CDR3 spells CASSSTGTEKLFF.

CDR3 sequence: CASSPLGGTDTQYF. The rearrangement links TRBV3-1 to TRBJ2-3. CDR1 LGHDT and CDR2 YNNKEL come from the germline V gene (reference sequence). CDR3 length: 14 residues.

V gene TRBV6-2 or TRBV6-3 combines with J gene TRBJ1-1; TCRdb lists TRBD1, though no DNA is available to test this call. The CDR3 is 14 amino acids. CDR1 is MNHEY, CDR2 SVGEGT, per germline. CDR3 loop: CASSYFGANTEAFF.

The CDR3 loop reads CASSGRQGLNTGELFF. The V gene is TRBV5-1, the J gene TRBJ2-2; TCRdb's D call of TRBD1 is untestable without DNA. Germline V gene lookup returns CDR1 SGHRS and CDR2 YFSETQ. CDR3 size: 16 residues.

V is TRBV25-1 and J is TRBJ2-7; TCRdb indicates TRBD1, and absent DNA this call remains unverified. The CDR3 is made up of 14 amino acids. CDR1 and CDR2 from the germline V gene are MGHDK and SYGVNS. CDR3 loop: CASSDGPASYEQYF.

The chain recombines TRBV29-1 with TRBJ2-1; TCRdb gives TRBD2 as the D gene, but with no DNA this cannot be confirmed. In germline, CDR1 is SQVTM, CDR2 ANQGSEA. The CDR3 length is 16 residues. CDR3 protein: CSVDSGAGGRYNEQFF.

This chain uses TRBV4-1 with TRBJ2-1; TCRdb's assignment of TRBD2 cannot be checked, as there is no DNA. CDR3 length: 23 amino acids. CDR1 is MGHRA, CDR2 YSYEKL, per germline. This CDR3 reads CASSQERSLGLARIDSGHNEQFF.

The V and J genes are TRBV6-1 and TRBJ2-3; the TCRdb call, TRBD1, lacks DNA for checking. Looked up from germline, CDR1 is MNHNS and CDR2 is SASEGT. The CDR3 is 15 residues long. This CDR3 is CASIRGKPSTDTQYF.

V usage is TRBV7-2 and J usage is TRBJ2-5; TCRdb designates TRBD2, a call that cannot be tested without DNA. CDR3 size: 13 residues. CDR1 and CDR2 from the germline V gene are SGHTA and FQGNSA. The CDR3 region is CASSGGREETQYF.

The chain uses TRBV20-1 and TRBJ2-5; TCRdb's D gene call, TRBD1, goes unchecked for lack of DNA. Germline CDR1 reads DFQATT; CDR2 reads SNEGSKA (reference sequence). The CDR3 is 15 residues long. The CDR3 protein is CSAAGTGGWQETQYF.

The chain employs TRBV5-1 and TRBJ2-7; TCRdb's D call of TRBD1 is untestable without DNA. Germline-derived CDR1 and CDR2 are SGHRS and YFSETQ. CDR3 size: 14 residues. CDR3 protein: CASSRLRGSYEQYF.

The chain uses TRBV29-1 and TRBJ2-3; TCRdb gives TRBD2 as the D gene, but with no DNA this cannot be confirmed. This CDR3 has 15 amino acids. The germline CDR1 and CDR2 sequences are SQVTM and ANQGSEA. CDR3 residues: CSVELLAGNTDTQYF.